Here is one T cell receptor beta chain with its context. Its specificity is not known. Since no conserved phenylalanine or tryptophan closes the CDR3, a read error is the likely cause. PCR employed 60 Vbeta and 13 Jbeta primers. The protocol was immunoSEQ multiplex PCR, while the TCRdb copy is restricted to in-frame clones and leaves out a portion. There are 72,000 or so clones in the sample; around 79% occur only once, and about 7.4% lies in the top ten. This entry belongs to a study of cytomegalovirus exposure and HLA in healthy donors. V was clipped by 7 bases and J by 1 base, with 13 bases between them. The germline V gene encodes CDR1 MDHEN and CDR2 SYDVKM. The CDR3 is made up of 14 amino acids. General observations from the study: For most subjects, TCR beta sequences were reported to predict HLA-A and HLA-B alleles with accuracy. Per a later analysis, HLA-associated TCR beta chains showed more clonal expansion than other, equally common TCR beta chains.

This sequence was found in a young woman in good health and CMV-seropositive. The rearrangement joins TRBV28 to TRBJ1-1; D may be TRBD1 (6 bases). Specimen: PBMCs. The CDR3 DNA sequence: TGTGCCAGCACCACACCAGGGGCGAACACTGAAGCTTTCGTT. Translating gives CASTTPGANTEAFV.